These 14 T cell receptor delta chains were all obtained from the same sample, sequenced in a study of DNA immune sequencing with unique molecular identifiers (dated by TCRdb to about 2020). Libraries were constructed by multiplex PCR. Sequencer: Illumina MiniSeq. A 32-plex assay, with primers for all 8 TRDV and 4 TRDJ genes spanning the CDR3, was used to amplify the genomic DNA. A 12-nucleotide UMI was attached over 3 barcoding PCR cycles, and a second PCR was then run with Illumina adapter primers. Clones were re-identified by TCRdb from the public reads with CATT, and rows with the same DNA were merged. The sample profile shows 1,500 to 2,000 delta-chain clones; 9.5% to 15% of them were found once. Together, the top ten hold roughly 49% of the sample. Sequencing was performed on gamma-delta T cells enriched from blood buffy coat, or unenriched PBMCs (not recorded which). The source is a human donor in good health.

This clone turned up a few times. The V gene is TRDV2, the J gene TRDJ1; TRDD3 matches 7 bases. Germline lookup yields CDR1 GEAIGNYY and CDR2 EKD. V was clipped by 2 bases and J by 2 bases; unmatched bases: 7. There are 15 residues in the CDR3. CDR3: CACDKVGGQTDKLIF. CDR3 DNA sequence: TGTGCCTGTGACAAGGTTGGGGGACAGACCGATAAACTCATCTTT.

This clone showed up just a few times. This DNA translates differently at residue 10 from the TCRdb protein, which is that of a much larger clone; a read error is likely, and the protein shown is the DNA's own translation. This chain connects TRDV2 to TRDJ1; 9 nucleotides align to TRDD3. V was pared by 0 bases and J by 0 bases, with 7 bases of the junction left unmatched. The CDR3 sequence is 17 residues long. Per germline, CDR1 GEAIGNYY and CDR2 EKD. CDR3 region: CACDTLTGGLYTDKLIF. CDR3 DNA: TGTGCCTGTGACACCCTTACTGGGGGACTCTACACCGATAAACTCATCTTT.

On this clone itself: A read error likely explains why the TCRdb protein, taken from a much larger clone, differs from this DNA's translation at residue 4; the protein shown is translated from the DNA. CDR3 nucleotide sequence: TGTGCCTGTAACACCGTTGGGGGATACGCTGGGACCGATAAACTCATCTTT. This codes for CACNTVGGYAGTDKLIF. This chain connects TRDV2 to TRDJ1; 11 bases are a match to TRDD3. CDR3 size: 17 residues. The V gene's germline CDR1 is GEAIGNYY and CDR2 EKD.

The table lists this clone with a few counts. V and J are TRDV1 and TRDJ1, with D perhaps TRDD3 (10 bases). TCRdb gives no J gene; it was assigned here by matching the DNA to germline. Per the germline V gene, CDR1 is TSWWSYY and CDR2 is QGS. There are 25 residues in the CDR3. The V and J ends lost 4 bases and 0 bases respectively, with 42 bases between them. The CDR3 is CALGVVLPTSRYRLGDKGYTDKLIF. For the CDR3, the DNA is TGTGCTCTTGGGGTTGTCCTTCCTACATCTAGGTACCGGCTGGGGGATAAGGGGTACACCGATAAACTCATCTTT.

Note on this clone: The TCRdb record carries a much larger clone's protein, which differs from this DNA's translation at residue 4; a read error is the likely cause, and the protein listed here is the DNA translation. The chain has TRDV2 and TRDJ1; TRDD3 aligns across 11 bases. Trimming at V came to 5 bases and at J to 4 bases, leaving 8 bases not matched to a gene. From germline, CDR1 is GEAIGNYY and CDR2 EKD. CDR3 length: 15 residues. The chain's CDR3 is CACGQLGDRDDKLIF. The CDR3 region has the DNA TGTGCCTGTGGCCAACTGGGGGATAGGGACGATAAACTCATCTTT.

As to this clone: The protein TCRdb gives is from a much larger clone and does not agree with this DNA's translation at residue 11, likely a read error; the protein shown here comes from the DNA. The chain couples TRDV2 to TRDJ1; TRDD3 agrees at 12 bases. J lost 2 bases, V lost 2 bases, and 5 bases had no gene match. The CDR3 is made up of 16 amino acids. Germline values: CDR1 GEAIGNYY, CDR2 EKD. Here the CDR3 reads CACDKLGDTQTDKLIF. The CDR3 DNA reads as TGTGCCTGTGACAAGCTGGGGGATACGCAGACCGATAAACTCATCTTT.

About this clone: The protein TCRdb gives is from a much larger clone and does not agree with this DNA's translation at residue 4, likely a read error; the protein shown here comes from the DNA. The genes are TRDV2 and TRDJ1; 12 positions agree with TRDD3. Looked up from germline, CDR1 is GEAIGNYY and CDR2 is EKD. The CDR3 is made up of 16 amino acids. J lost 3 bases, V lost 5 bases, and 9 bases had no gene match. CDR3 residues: CACVKLGDTQADKLIF. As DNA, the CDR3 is TGTGCCTGTGTCAAGCTGGGGGATACGCAGGCCGATAAACTCATCTTT.

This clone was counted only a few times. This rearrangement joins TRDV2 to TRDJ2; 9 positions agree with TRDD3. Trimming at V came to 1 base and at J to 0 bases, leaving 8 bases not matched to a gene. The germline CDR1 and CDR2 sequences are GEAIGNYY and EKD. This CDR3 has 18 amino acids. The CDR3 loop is CACDTLTGGHALTAQLFF. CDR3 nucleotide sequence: TGTGCCTGTGACACTCTTACTGGGGGACACGCTTTGACAGCACAACTCTTCTTT.

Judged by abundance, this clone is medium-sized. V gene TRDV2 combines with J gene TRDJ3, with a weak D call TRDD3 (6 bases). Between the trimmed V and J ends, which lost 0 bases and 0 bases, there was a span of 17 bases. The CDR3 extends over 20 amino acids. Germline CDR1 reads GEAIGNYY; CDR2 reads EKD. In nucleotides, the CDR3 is TGTGCCTGTGACACCGGAGTTGGGGGTCCCAGCTCCTGGGACACCCGACAGATGTTTTTC. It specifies CACDTGVGGPSSWDTRQMFF.

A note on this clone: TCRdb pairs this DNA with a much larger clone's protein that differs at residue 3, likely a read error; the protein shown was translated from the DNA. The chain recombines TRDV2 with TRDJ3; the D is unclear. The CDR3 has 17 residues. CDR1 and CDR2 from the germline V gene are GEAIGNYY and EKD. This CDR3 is CAFDTSPPSWDTRQMFF. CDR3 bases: TGTGCCTTTGACACATCGCCCCCCTCCTGGGACACCCGACAGATGTTTTTC.

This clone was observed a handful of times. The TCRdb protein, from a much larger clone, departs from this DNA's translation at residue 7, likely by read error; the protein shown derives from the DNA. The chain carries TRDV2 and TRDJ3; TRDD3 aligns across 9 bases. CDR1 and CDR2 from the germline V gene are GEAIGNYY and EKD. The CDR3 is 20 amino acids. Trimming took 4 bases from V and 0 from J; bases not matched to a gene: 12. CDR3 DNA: TGTGCCTGTGATCCCATTGCACTGGGGGAAAGCTCCTGGGACACCCGACAGATGTTTTTC. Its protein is CACDPIALGESSWDTRQMFF.

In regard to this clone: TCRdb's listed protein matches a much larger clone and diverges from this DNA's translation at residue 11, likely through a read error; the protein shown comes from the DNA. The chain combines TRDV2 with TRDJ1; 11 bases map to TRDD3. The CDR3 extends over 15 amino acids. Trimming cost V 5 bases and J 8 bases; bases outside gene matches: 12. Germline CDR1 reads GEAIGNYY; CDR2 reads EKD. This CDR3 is CACAQLGDRDEKLIF. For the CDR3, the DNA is TGTGCCTGTGCCCAACTGGGGGATAGGGACGAAAAACTCATCTTT.

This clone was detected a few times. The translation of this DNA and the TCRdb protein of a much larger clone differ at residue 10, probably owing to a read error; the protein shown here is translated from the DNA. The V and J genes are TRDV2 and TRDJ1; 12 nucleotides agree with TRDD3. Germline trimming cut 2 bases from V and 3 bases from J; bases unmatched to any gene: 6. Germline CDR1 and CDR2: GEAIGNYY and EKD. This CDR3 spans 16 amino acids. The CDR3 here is CACDKLGDTHADKLIF. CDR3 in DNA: TGTGCCTGTGACAAGCTGGGGGATACGCATGCCGATAAACTCATCTTT.

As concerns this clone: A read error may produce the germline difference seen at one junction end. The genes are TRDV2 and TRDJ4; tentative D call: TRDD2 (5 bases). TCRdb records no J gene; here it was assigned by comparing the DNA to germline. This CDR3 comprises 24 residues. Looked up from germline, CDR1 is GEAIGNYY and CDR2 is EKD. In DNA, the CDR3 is TGTGCCTATGACACCGTGTCTTCCCCCAGACGTCGGGGTCTCGAGGGCGGTTATGACAGACCCCTGATCTTT. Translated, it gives CAYDTVSSPRRRGLEGGYDRPLIF.